This T cell receptor beta chain was retrieved from a study of CD8+CD57+ T cells in acquired aplastic anemia (dated by TCRdb to between 2017 and 2018). With regard to the full study: DNA extracted from sorted CD4+ and CD8+ cells had a mean of roughly 3.4 ug, with a range of about 0.18 to 27.4 ug. A CD8+CD57+ expansion meant a frequency higher than the mean frequency seen in healthy subjects. Broad study findings and their caveats: Approximately 31 CD8+ CDR3 sequences were found in both patients and controls but appeared to be highly expressed in patients and within the immunodominant clones of the patients. Between patients and healthy controls, no significant difference in CD8+ Simpson's diversity was found (P=0.060).

Genomic DNA was used as template for profiling of TCR beta VDJ combinations and CDR3 sequences. An Illumina HiSeq 2000 was the platform used for TCR repertoire sequencing. The original pipeline was this. TRBV/TRBJ rearrangement plots, CDR3 size and DJ length profiles, and Simpson's diversity index were used to assess repertoires. The most abundant DNA sequence in the deep sequencing data was defined as the immunodominant clone. CDR3 amino acid sequences were screened for sharing across subjects and were compared with published repertoires and the VDJdb database. TCRdb passed the public sequencing reads through fastp at Q25 and MiXCR, retaining productive beta sequences. CDR3 protein sequences are deduplicated, and each keeps its most common genes and DNA. Clone size and V and J calls follow TCRdb, not the original study. In this sample the table shows 150,000 to 180,000 distinct CDR3 sequences, roughly 49% of which occur a single time. The ten top clones hold 10% to 15% of the sample.

This clonotype was picked up many times. The antigen this receptor binds is unknown. Per-nucleotide qualities are absent, and no much larger clonotype sits a single base away. Expansion of CD8+CD57+ cells had been shown by flow cytometry in the patients chosen for sequencing. Severe acquired aplastic anemia was diagnosed in all patients according to International Study of Aplastic Anemia and Agranulocytosis and Camitta criteria. No therapy had been received by the patients at the time of blood sampling. TCR repertoires of sorted CD4+ and CD8+ blood T cells from severe aplastic anemia patients and healthy subjects were deep-sequenced in the study. In the USA, patient enrollment took place under clinicaltrials.gov protocols 00001620, 01623167, 00001397, 00071045, 00081523 and 00961064. Ficoll-Paque density gradient centrifugation was used to isolate peripheral blood mononuclear cells. Before DNA extraction, CD4+ and CD8+ T cells were sorted with FACS or magnetic beads.

From the germline V gene, CDR1 is LGHNA and CDR2 is YSLEER. The junction carries 9 bases between V and J, which are trimmed by 0 bases and 4 bases respectively. Counted from cysteine to phenylalanine, this CDR3 has 14 amino acids. Just the 42-base CDR3 DNA is kept, in frame starting at base 1. The sequenced sample was sorted CD4+, CD8+, or CD8+CD57+ T cells (not recorded which) from PBMCs. This sequence uses TRBV4-3 and TRBJ1-2; the best D guess is TRBD1, with 5 bases matching. The receptor was derived from a human donor with aplastic anemia. The CDR3 reads as follows: CASSQETGVYGYTF. The nucleotide sequence reads as follows: TGCGCCAGCAGCCAAGAGACGGGGGTCTATGGCTACACCTTC.